These T cell receptor beta chains were read from a single sample in a study of shared clonotypes between healthy human individuals. Produced via immunoSEQ multiplex PCR; TCRdb's table is partial and in-frame only. The sample has approximately 2,200,000 clones; approximately 94% are singletons. The sample comprised naive CD8+ T cells from PBMCs. The receptors were sampled from a man in his late teens or twenties in good health. Some clones in this sample may be carry-over from other donors' samples. Both conserved end residues are part of each CDR3. A D gene is named only where the DNA matches it firmly. For some rows the clone size is stated as once, few or many, or as a class when expanded; others skip it.

j_gene,v_gene,d_gene,abundance,CDR3nt,CDR3aa
TRBJ1-5,TRBV30,.,.,TGTGCCTGGAGTCTAGAGTATAGCAATCAGCCCCAGCATTTT,CAWSLEYSNQPQHF
TRBJ2-1,TRBV28,TRBD2,.,TGTGCCAGCAGAGCTAGCGGGGGATTCCTCAGCTCCTACAATGAGCAGTTCTTC,CASRASGGFLSSYNEQFF
TRBJ1-5,TRBV19,TRBD1,.,TGTGCCAGTAGGAGCGGACAGGGAGGGATGCGTCAGCCCCAGCATTTT,CASRSGQGGMRQPQHF
TRBJ2-7,TRBV2,.,.,TGTGCCAGCATGGCCGACCGGTTGGCCCACGAGCAGTACTTC,CASMADRLAHEQYF
TRBJ2-5,TRBV29-1,.,.,TGCAGCGTTGAAAGTGCGACCCCCTGGGAGACCCAGTACTTC,CSVESATPWETQYF
TRBJ1-2,TRBV5-3,.,.,TGTGCCAGAAGCCAGCTGTCCGTTTTAGCTAACTATGGCTACACCTTC,CARSQLSVLANYGYTF
TRBJ2-1,TRBV6-5,.,.,TGTGCCAGCAGTTACTCGTGGGAGGGGGTGAATGAGCAGTTCTTC,CASSYSWEGVNEQFF
TRBJ2-3,TRBV19,.,once,TGTGCCAGTAGTCCTGGCAGGGGATTCCGCACAGATACGCAGTATTTT,CASSPGRGFRTDTQYF
TRBJ2-3,TRBV7-2,TRBD2,.,TGTGCCAGCAGCTTAGATTTCCGAACCCTGCTAGCGGGAAGAGATACGCAGTATTTT,CASSLDFRTLLAGRDTQYF
TRBJ1-5,TRBV27,.,.,TGTGCCAGCAGTTTATCCTATAGCAATCAGCCCCAGCATTTT,CASSLSYSNQPQHF
TRBJ2-1,TRBV19,TRBD2,.,TGTGCCAGTAGTATTGTAGCGGGAGGCCCCAATGAGCAGTTCTTC,CASSIVAGGPNEQFF
TRBJ2-7,TRBV4-3,TRBD2,.,TGCGCCAGCAGCCAATATCTAGCGGGTAACTACGAGCAGTACTTC,CASSQYLAGNYEQYF
TRBJ1-2,TRBV5-6,.,.,TGTGCCAGCAGCTTGGGCAGGGGAATCTATGGCTACACCTTC,CASSLGRGIYGYTF
TRBJ2-7,TRBV9,TRBD2,.,TGTGCCAGCAGCGTTCCCCTTAGGCGGCCTAGCGGGAGTATTTACGAGCAGTACTTC,CASSVPLRRPSGSIYEQYF
TRBJ2-1,TRBV11-2,TRBD2,.,TGTGCCAGCAGCGCAGGACTAGCGGGAGTTCATGAGCAGTTCTTC,CASSAGLAGVHEQFF
TRBJ1-2,TRBV15,TRBD1,.,TGTGCCACCAGCATGAGGACAGGGAGTAACTATGGCTACACCTTC,CATSMRTGSNYGYTF
TRBJ2-7,TRBV6-5,.,.,TGTGCCAGCAGTTATAGGGTAGCCCCCCACGAGCAGTACTTC,CASSYRVAPHEQYF
TRBJ2-7,TRBV29-1,TRBD1,.,TGCAGCGTTCAGGGGGACAGCGAGGACCATCACGAGCAGTACTTC,CSVQGDSEDHHEQYF
TRBJ2-1,TRBV29-1,.,.,TGCAGCGTTGTTTCCGGGAGTTTTCCTGAGCAGTTCTTC,CSVVSGSFPEQFF
TRBJ2-5,TRBV28,.,.,TGTGCCAGCAGCATTACCTCTTGGGAGACCCAGTACTTC,CASSITSWETQYF
TRBJ1-5,TRBV4-1,TRBD1,.,TGCGCCAGCAGCGGACAGGGGGTTCTTAGCAATCAGCCCCAGCATTTT,CASSGQGVLSNQPQHF
TRBJ2-7,TRBV19,TRBD1,.,TGTGCCAGTAGTTGGACAGGGGGCTCCTACGAGCAGTACTTC,CASSWTGGSYEQYF
TRBJ2-7,TRBV27,.,.,TGTGCCAGCAGTCCATCTCCGAGAGCAGGGAGGAACCACGAGCAGTACTTC,CASSPSPRAGRNHEQYF
TRBJ2-3,TRBV27,.,.,TGTGCCAGCAGCCCCCCCTATGCTACGCAGTATTTT,CASSPPYATQYF
TRBJ2-7,TRBV10-3,TRBD2,once,TGTGCCACCGAGGCGGGAGACAAAGAGCAGTACTTC,CATEAGDKEQYF
TRBJ2-1,TRBV2,.,.,TGTGCCAGCAGTGAAGGAGCGGTGACCTACAATGAGCAGTTCTTC,CASSEGAVTYNEQFF
TRBJ2-1,TRBV20-1,.,once,TGCAGTGCTCGTGACTACAATGAGCAGTTCTTC,CSARDYNEQFF
TRBJ2-2,TRBV4-2,.,.,TGTGCCAGCAGCCCTACGGGCTGGGTCACCGGGGAGCTGTTTTTT,CASSPTGWVTGELFF
TRBJ2-2,TRBV4-1,TRBD2,once,TGCGCCAGCACCGGCGGGAGTCTCCCGGGGACCGGGGAGCTGTTTTTT,CASTGGSLPGTGELFF
TRBJ2-3,TRBV7-8,TRBD2,.,TGTGCCAGCTGGGAAGCGGGAGAGGATACGCAGTATTTT,CASWEAGEDTQYF
TRBJ2-1,TRBV7-9,.,once,TGTGCCAGCAGCTTAGCTTCGGGACCCGGGGTGGAGCAGTTCTTC,CASSLASGPGVEQFF
TRBJ2-7,TRBV19,.,few,TGTGCCAGTAGTTGGGGGGACGAGCAGTACTTC,CASSWGDEQYF
TRBJ2-1,TRBV14,.,.,TGTGCCAGCAGCCAAGCGGTCCTAGGTCAGCATGAGCAGTTCTTC,CASSQAVLGQHEQFF